What follows describes a single T cell receptor (beta chain). The data originate from a study of blood T cell repertoires in COVID-19. Study overall: The cDNA or gDNA used as material had been derived from T cells, B-cell-depleted T cells, or PBMCs.

Measured with immunoSEQ multiplex PCR; TCRdb has only the in-frame clones, and not every one. The data contain tens of thousands of clones, roughly nine tenths of them seen just once; the ten biggest clones take up approximately 1.8%. The TCR was taken from a woman aged 55-69 years with acute or convalescent COVID-19. Sequencing was done on a sample of peripheral blood.

CDR3 loop: CASSLNGRGSYNEQFF. The CDR3 bases are TGCGCCAGCAGCTTGAATGGGCGGGGGAGCTACAATGAGCAGTTCTTC. This chain uses TRBV5-1 with TRBJ2-1, with 7 nucleotides matching TRBD2. There are 16 residues in the CDR3. Germline V gene lookup returns CDR1 SGHRS and CDR2 YFSETQ. The trim removed 1 base at V and 3 bases at J, leaving 7 bases unmatched.